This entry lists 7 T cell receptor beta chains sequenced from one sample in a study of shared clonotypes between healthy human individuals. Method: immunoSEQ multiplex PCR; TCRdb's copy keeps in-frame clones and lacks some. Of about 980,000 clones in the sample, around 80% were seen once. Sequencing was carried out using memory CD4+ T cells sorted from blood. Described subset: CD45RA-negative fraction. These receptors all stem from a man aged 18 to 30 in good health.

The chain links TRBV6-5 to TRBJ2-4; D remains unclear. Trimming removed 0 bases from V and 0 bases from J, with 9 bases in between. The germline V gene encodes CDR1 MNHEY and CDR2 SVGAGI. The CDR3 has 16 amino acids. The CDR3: CASSYSQLGAKNIQYF. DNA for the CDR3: TGTGCCAGCAGTTACTCGCAGTTGGGAGCCAAAAACATTCAGTACTTC.

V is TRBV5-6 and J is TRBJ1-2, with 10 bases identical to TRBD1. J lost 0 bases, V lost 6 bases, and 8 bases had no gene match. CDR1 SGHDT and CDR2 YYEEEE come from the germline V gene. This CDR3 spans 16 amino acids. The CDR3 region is CASTQETGGSNYGYTF. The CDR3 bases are TGTGCCAGCACCCAAGAGACAGGGGGCTCTAACTATGGCTACACCTTC.

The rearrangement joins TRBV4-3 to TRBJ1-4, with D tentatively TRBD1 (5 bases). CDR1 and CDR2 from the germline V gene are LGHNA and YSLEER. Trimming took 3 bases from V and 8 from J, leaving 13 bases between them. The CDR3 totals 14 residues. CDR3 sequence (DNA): TGCGCCAGCAGCCAGACAGATAATGTCGAAAAACTGTTTTTT. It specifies CASSQTDNVEKLFF.

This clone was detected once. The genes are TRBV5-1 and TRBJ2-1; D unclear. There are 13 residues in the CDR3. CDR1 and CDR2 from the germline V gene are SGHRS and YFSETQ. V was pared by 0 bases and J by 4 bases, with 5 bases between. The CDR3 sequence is CASSLDMYNEQFF. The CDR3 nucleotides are TGCGCCAGCAGCTTGGACATGTACAATGAGCAGTTCTTC.

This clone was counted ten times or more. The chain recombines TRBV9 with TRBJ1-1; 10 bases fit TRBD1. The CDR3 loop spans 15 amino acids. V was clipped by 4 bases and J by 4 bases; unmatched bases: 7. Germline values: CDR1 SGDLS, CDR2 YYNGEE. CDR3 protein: CASSFRTGGGTEAFF. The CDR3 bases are TGTGCCAGCAGCTTCCGGACAGGGGGAGGCACTGAAGCTTTCTTT.

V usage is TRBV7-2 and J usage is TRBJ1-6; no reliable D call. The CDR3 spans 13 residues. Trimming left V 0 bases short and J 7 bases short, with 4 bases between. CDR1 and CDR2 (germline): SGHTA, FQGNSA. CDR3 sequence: CASSLAQNSPLHF. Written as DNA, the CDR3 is TGTGCCAGCAGCTTAGCCCAGAATTCACCCCTCCACTTT.

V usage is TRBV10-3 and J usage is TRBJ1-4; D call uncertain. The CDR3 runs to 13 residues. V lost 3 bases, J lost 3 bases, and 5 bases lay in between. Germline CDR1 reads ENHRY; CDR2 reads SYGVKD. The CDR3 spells CAISERPNEKLFF. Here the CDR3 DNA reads TGTGCCATCAGTGAAAGACCTAATGAAAAACTGTTTTTT.